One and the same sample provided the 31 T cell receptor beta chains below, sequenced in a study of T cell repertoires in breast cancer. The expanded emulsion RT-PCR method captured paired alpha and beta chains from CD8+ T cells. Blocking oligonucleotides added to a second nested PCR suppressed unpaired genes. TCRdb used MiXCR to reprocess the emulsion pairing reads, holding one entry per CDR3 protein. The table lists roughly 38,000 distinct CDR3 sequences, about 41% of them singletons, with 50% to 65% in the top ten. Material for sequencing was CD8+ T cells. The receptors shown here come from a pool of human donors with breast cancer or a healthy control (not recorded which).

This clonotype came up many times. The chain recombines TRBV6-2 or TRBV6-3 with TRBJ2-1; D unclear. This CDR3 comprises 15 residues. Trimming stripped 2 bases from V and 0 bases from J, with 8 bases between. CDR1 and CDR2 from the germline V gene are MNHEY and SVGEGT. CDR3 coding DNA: TGTGCCAGCAGTTACGGCCAGAGCTCCTACAATGAGCAGTTCTTC. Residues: CASSYGQSSYNEQFF.

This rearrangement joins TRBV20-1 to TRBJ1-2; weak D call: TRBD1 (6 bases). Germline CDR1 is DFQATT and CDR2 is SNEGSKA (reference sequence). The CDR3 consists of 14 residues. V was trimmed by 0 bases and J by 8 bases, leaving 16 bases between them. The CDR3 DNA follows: TGCAGTGCTAGAGATCTCAGTCAGGGGTGGGGCTACACCTTC. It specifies CSARDLSQGWGYTF.

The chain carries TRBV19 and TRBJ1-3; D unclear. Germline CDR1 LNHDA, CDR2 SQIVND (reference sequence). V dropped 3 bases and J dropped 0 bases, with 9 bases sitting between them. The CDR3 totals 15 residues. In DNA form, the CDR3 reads TGTGCCAGTAGTATGAGGGAAGCCTCTGGAAACACCATATATTTT. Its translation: CASSMREASGNTIYF.

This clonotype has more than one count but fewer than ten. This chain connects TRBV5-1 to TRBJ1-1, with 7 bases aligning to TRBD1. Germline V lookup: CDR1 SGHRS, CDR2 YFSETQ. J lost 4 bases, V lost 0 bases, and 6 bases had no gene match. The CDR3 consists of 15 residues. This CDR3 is CASSLADRDRTEAFF. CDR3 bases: TGCGCCAGCAGCTTGGCCGACAGGGATCGCACTGAAGCTTTCTTT.

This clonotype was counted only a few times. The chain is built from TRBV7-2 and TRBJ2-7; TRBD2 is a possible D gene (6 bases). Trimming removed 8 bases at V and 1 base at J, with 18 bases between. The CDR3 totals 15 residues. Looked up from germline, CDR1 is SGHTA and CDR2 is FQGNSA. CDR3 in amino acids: CASGLRESRSYEQYF. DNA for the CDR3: TGTGCCAGCGGCCTACGGGAGTCTAGGTCCTACGAGCAGTACTTC.

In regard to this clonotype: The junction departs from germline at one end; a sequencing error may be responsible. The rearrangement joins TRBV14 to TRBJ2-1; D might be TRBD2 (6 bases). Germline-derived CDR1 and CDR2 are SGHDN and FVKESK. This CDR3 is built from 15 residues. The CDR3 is CASSSGKGGYDEQFF. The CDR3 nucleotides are TGTGCCAGCAGCTCCGGAAAGGGAGGCTACGATGAGCAGTTCTTC.

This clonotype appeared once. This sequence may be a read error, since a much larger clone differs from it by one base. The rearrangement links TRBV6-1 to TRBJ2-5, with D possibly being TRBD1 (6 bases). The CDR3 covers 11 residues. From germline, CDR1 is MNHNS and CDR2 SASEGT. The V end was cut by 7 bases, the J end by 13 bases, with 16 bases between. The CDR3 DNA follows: TGTGCCAGCAACCCACCGGGACACCGGTACTTC. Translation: CASNPPGHRYF.

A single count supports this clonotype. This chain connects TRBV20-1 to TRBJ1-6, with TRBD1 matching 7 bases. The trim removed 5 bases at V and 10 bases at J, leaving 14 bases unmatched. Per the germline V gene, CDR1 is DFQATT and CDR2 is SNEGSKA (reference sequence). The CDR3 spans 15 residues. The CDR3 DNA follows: TGCAGTGCTGGGGGGACAGCGGACTTTAACTCACCCCTCCACTTT. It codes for CSAGGTADFNSPLHF.

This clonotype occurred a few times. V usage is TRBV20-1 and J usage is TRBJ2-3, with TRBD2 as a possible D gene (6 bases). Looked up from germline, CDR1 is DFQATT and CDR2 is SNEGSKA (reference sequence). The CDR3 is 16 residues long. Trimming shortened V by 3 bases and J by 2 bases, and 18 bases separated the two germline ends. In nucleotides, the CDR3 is TGCAGTGCTAGGGGCTTCGGGAGATGGAACACAGATACGCAGTATTTT. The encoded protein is CSARGFGRWNTDTQYF.

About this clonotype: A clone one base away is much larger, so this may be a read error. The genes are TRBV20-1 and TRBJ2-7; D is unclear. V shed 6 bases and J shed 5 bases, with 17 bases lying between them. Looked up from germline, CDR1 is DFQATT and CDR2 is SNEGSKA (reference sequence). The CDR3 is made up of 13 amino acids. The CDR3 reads CSATNGPSHEQYF. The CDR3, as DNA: TGCAGTGCGACGAATGGACCATCCCACGAGCAGTACTTC.

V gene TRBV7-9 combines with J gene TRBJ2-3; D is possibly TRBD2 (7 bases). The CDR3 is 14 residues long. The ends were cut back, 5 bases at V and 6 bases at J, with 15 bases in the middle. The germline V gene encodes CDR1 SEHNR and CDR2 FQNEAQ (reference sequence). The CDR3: CASSPGGGEDTQYF. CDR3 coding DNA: TGTGCCAGCAGCCCCGGAGGGGGGGAGGATACGCAGTATTTT.

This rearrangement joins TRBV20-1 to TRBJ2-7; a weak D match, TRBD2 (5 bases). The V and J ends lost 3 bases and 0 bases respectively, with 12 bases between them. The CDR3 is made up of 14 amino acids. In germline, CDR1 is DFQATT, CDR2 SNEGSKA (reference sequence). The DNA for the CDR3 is TGCAGTGCTAGCCTCGGGGATTTCTCCTACGAGCAGTACTTC. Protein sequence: CSASLGDFSYEQYF.

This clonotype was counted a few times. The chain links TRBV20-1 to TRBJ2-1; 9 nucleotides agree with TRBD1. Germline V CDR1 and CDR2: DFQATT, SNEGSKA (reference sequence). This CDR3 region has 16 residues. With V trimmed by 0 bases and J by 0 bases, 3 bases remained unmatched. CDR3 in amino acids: CSARDPTGGSYNEQFF. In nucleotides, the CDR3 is TGCAGTGCTAGAGACCCGACAGGGGGCTCCTACAATGAGCAGTTCTTC.

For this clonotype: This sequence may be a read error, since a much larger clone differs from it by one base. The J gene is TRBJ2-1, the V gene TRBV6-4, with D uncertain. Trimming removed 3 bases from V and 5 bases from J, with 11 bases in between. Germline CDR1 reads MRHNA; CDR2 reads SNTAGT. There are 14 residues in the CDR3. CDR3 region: CASSEEAGNNEQFF. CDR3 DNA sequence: TGTGCCAGCAGTGAAGAAGCCGGTAACAATGAGCAGTTCTTC.

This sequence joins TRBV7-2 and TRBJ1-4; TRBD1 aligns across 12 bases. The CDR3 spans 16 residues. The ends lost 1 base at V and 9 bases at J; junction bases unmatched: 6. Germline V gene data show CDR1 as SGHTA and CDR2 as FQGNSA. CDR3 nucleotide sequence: TGTGCCAGCAGCTTAGAGGGGACAGGGGGCTCGAAAAAACTGTTTTTT. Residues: CASSLEGTGGSKKLFF.

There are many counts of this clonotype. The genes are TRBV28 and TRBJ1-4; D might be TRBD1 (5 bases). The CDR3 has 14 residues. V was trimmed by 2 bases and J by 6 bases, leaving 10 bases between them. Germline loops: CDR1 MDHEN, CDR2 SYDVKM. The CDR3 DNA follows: TGTGCCAGCAGTTTACGGGACGGGTATGAAAAACTGTTTTTT. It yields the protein CASSLRDGYEKLFF. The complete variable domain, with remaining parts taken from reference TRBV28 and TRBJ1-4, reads DVKVTQSSRYLVKRTGEKVFLECVQDMDHENMFWYRQDPGLGLRLIYFSYDVKMKEKGDIPEGYSVSREKKERFSLILESASTNQTSMYLCASSLRDGYEKLFFGSGTQLSVL.

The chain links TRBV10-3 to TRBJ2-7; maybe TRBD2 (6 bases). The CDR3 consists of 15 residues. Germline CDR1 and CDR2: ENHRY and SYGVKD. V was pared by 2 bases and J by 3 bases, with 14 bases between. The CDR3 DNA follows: TGTGCCATCAGTGAGGTGGAGGGCCAAGGCTACGAGCAGTACTTC. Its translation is CAISEVEGQGYEQYF.

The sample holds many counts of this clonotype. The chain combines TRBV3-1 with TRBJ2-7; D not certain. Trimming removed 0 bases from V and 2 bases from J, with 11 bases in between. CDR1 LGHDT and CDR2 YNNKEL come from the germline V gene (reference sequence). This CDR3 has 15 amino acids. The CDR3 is CASSQEWSGTYEQYF. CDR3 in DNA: TGTGCCAGCAGCCAAGAATGGTCCGGAACCTACGAGCAGTACTTC.

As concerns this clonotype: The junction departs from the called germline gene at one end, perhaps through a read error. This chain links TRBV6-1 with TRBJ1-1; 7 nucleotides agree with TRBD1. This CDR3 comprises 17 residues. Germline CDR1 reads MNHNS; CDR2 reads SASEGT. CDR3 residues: CACSDRTGVYLNTEAFF. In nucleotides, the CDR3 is TGTGCCTGCAGCGATAGGACAGGAGTCTACCTTAACACTGAAGCTTTCTTT.

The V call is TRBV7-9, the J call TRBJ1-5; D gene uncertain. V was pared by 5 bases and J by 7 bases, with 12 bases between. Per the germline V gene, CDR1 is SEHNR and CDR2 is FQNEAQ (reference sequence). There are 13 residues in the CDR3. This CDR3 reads CASSIAASQPQHF. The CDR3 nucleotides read TGTGCCAGCAGCATCGCCGCATCCCAGCCCCAGCATTTT.

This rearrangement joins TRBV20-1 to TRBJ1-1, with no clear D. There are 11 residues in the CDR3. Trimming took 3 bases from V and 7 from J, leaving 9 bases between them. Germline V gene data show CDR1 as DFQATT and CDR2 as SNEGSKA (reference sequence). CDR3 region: CSASVGYEAFF. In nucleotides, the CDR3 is TGCAGTGCTAGTGTTGGGTATGAAGCTTTCTTT.

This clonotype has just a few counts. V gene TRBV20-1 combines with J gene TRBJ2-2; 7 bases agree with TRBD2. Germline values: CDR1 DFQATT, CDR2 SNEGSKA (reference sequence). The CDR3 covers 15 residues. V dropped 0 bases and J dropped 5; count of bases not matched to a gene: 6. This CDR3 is CSAREGGPGTGELFF. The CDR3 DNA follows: TGCAGTGCTAGAGAGGGAGGGCCGGGGACCGGGGAGCTGTTTTTT.

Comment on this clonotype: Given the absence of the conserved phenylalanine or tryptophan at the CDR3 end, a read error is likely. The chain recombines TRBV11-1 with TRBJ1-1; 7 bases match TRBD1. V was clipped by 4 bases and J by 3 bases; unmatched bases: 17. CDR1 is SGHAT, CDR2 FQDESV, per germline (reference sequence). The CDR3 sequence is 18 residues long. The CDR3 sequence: CASSSGQWQGEGDTEAFL. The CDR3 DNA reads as TGTGCCAGCAGCTCCGGACAGTGGCAGGGGGAGGGTGACACTGAAGCTTTCTTA.

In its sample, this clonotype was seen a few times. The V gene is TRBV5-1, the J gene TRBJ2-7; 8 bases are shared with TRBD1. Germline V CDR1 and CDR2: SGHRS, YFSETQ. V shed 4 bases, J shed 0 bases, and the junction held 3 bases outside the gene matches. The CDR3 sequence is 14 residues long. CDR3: CASSKDRDSYEQYF. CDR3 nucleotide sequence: TGCGCCAGCAGCAAGGACAGGGACTCCTACGAGCAGTACTTC.

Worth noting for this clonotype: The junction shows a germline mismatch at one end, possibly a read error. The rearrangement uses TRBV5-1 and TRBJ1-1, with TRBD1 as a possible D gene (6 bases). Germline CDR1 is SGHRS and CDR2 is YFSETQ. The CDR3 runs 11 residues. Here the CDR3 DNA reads TGTGCCGGCAGCAGGGGCCTTGAAGCTTTCTTT. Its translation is CAGSRGLEAFF.

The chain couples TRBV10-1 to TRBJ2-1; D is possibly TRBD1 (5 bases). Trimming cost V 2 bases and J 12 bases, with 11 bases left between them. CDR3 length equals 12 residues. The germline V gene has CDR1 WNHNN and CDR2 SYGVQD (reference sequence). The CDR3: CASSEQGQRQFF. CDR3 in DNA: TGCGCCAGCAGTGAGCAGGGTCAACGGCAGTTCTTC.

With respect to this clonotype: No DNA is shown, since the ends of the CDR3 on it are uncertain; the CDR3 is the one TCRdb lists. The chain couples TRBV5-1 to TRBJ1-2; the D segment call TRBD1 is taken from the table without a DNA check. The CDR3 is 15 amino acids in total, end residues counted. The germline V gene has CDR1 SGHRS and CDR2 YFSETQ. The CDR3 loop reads CARSYRAGNFAFGTF.

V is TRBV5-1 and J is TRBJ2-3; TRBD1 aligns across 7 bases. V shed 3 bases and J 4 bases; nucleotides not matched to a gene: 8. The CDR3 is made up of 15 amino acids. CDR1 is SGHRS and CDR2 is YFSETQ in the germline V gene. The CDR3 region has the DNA TGCGCCAGCAGCTCAGAATTGACAGGGTCAGATACGCAGTATTTT. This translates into CASSSELTGSDTQYF.

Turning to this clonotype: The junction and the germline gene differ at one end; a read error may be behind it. CDR3: CASRDRSHNSPLHF. CDR3 coding DNA: TGTGCCAGTAGGGACCGCTCCCATAATTCACCCCTCCACTTT. The chain is built from TRBV19 and TRBJ1-6; D unresolved. This CDR3 region has 14 residues. Germline V gene lookup returns CDR1 LNHDA and CDR2 SQIVND (reference sequence). Together with reference TRBV19 and TRBJ1-6, the CDR3 gives the full variable domain: DGGITQSPKYLFRKEGQNVTLSCEQNLNHDAMYWYRQDPGQGLRLIYYSQIVNDFQKGDIAEGYSVSREKKESFPLTVTSAQKNPTAFYLCASRDRSHNSPLHFGNGTRLTVT.

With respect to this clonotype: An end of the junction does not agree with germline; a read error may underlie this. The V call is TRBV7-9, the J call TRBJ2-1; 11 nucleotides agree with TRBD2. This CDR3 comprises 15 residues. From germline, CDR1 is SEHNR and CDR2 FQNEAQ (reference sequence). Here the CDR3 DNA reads TGTGACAGCAGCCATAGCGGGAGGGCGGGAAATGAGCAGTTCTTC. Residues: CDSSHSGRAGNEQFF.

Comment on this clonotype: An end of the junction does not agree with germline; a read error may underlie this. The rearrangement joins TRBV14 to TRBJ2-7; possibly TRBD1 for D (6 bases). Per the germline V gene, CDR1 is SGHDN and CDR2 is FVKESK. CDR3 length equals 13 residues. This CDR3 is CAGSQDPEGEEYF. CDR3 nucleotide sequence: TGTGCCGGCAGCCAAGATCCTGAGGGGGAAGAGTACTTC.